One and the same sample provided the 18 T cell receptor beta chains below, sequenced in a study of blood T cell repertoires in COVID-19. Assay: immunoSEQ multiplex PCR; the TCRdb copy retains only in-frame clones and omits some. The sample includes around 160,000 clones, 65% to 90% seen only once; the top ten take roughly 8%. The sequencing sample was made of peripheral blood. These receptors all come from a man in his 60s with acute or convalescent COVID-19.

This clone was found once. The chain uses TRBV7-9 and TRBJ1-1; 8 bases line up with TRBD1. Trimming at V came to 1 base and at J to 3 bases, leaving 4 bases not matched to a gene. The germline CDR1 and CDR2 sequences are SEHNR and FQNEAQ (reference sequence). The CDR3 is 15 residues long. In DNA form, the CDR3 reads TGTGCCAGCAGCTTAGAGGGACAGGCTTACACTGAAGCTTTCTTT. Protein sequence: CASSLEGQAYTEAFF.

This chain links TRBV6-1 with TRBJ1-4; TRBD1 matches 12 bases. The CDR3 has 18 residues. Looked up from germline, CDR1 is MNHNS and CDR2 is SASEGT. Trimming removed 4 bases from V and 3 bases from J; junction bases left unmatched: 9. In DNA form, the CDR3 reads TGTGCCAGCAGTGCGGCCCCGGGACAGGGGGCGCCTAATGAAAAACTGTTTTTT. Protein product: CASSAAPGQGAPNEKLFF.

This clone was seen a single time. The CDR3 DNA reads as TGTGCCAGCAGCGAAACGCCGGGACTAGGGACATTCAATGAGCAGTTCTTC. Its translation is CASSETPGLGTFNEQFF. The chain has TRBV7-9 and TRBJ2-1; 8 positions agree with TRBD2. Germline V gives CDR1 SEHNR, CDR2 FQNEAQ (reference sequence). This CDR3 is built from 17 residues. V lost 5 bases, J lost 6 bases, and 15 bases stayed unmatched.

The V gene is TRBV6-5, the J gene TRBJ1-2; D is possibly TRBD1 (5 bases). This CDR3 contains 15 residues. Germline CDR1 reads MNHEY; CDR2 reads SVGAGI. V was clipped by 3 bases and J by 5 bases, with 16 bases between them. CDR3 coding DNA: TGTGCCAGCAGTTATTCGCAGGGAAACTCATATGGCTACACCTTC. This encodes CASSYSQGNSYGYTF.

The chain has TRBV28 and TRBJ1-3, with 8 bases fitting TRBD1. Trimming cost V 7 bases and J 0 bases; bases outside gene matches: 11. This CDR3 is 17 amino acids long. The germline gives CDR1 MDHEN, CDR2 SYDVKM. DNA for the CDR3: TGTGCCAGCATAAGTACAGGGGGATTGCCCTCTGGAAACACCATATATTTT. It codes for CASISTGGLPSGNTIYF.

The chain is built from TRBV24-1 and TRBJ2-5; perhaps TRBD2 as D (5 bases). The V gene's germline CDR1 is KGHDR and CDR2 SFDVKD. V was cut by 4 bases and J by 5 bases, with 16 bases left in between. The CDR3 spans 15 residues. CDR3 region: CATSDPDSAGETQYF. CDR3 DNA: TGTGCCACCAGTGACCCGGACTCGGCCGGGGAGACCCAGTACTTC.

This clone is a singleton in its sample. The genes are TRBV7-3 and TRBJ1-3; TRBD1 aligns across 10 bases. The CDR3 runs 16 residues. V shed 2 bases and J 4 bases; nucleotides not matched to a gene: 5. The germline gives CDR1 SGHTA, CDR2 FQGTGA. The CDR3 region is CASSLSGTGDGNTIYF. Here the CDR3 DNA reads TGTGCCAGCAGCTTATCCGGGACAGGGGACGGAAACACCATATATTTT.

The chain links TRBV7-3 to TRBJ2-3, with 11 bases aligning to TRBD2. CDR1 and CDR2 (germline): SGHTA, FQGTGA. V lost 6 bases to trimming and J lost 4 bases; unmatched junction nucleotides: 6. The length of the CDR3 is 15 residues. CDR3: CASSSSGRSPDTQYF. CDR3 DNA sequence: TGTGCCAGCAGTTCTAGCGGGAGGAGTCCAGATACGCAGTATTTT.

As to this clone: The identical CDR3 is also encoded by other nucleotide sequences in the sample. V gene TRBV19 combines with J gene TRBJ2-7, with D perhaps TRBD1 (7 bases). V was clipped by 1 base and J by 1 base, with 11 bases between them. The CDR3 consists of 15 residues. Germline CDR1 is LNHDA and CDR2 is SQIVND (reference sequence). CDR3: CASSIGPGGSYEQYF. The CDR3 nucleotides read TGTGCCAGTAGTATAGGTCCAGGGGGGTCCTACGAGCAGTACTTC.

CDR3 nucleotide sequence: TGTGCCAGCAGTCCGACAGCCCCGCCCTACGAGCAGTACTTC. As protein: CASSPTAPPYEQYF. The chain links TRBV27 to TRBJ2-7; weak D call: TRBD1 (5 bases). Trimming took 5 bases from V and 2 from J, leaving 13 bases between them. The length of the CDR3 is 14 residues. From germline, CDR1 is MNHEY and CDR2 SMNVEV (reference sequence).

In this sample, this clone turned up a few times. The J gene is TRBJ1-3, the V gene TRBV10-3, with TRBD1 as a possible D gene (5 bases). Germline V CDR1 and CDR2: ENHRY, SYGVKD. V was cut by 6 bases and J by 0 bases, with 9 bases left in between. The CDR3 sequence is 14 residues long. CDR3 amino acids: CAIREGSSGNTIYF. CDR3 DNA sequence: TGTGCCATCAGAGAGGGGAGCTCTGGAAACACCATATATTTT.

This clone was counted between two and nine times. The genes are TRBV29-1 and TRBJ1-5; 8 nucleotides line up with TRBD1. The CDR3 is 16 amino acids. V trimming: 7 bases; J trimming: 2 bases; junction bases outside the gene matches: 13. Germline V gene lookup returns CDR1 SQVTM and CDR2 ANQGSEA. The CDR3 region has the DNA TGCAGCGCTACCACCTCGACAGGGGTCGGCAATCAGCCCCAGCATTTT. This codes for CSATTSTGVGNQPQHF.

The chain joins TRBV5-1 to TRBJ1-3, with TRBD1 matching 7 bases. The ends lost 0 bases at V and 2 bases at J; junction bases unmatched: 5. Germline assignment: CDR1 SGHRS and CDR2 YFSETQ. The CDR3 has 16 amino acids. The CDR3 here is CASSLGSGGTGNTIYF. Here the CDR3 DNA reads TGCGCCAGCAGCTTGGGATCAGGGGGAACTGGAAACACCATATATTTT.

In its sample, this clone was seen a few times. The chain carries TRBV12-3 or TRBV12-4 and TRBJ2-5; D ambiguous. V lost 3 bases and J lost 1, with 6 bases in between. The CDR3 sequence is 13 residues long. The CDR3 DNA is TGTGCCAGCAGTTTCCGCAGCCAAGAGACCCAGTACTTC. Translation gives CASSFRSQETQYF.

The CDR3 sequence: CASTETGFVYGYTF. CDR3 nucleotides: TGTGCCAGCACCGAGACAGGGTTCGTCTATGGCTACACCTTC. The rearrangement uses TRBV5-8 and TRBJ1-2; TRBD1 matches 7 bases. V lost 6 bases, J lost 4 bases, and 9 bases stayed unmatched. The CDR3 extends over 14 amino acids. Looked up from germline, CDR1 is SGHTS and CDR2 is YDEGEE.

This rearrangement joins TRBV5-1 to TRBJ2-1, with TRBD2 matching over 9 bases. Germline V CDR1 and CDR2: SGHRS, YFSETQ. This CDR3 is 15 amino acids long. Losses at the gene ends were 4 bases for V and 4 bases for J; bases not matched to a gene: 6. The CDR3, as DNA: TGCGCCAGCAGCCCGACTGCGGGAGGGTACAATGAGCAGTTCTTC. It specifies CASSPTAGGYNEQFF.

The rearrangement uses TRBV24-1 and TRBJ2-5, with TRBD1 as a possible D gene (6 bases). Between the trimmed V and J ends, which lost 4 bases and 3 bases, there was a span of 11 bases. CDR1 and CDR2 (germline): KGHDR, SFDVKD. The CDR3 runs to 14 residues. CDR3 in DNA: TGTGCCACCAGTGACCCTGGACAGAAAGAGACCCAGTACTTC. It translates to CATSDPGQKETQYF.

The CDR3 is CSVAGDYGYTF. The CDR3 DNA reads as TGCAGCGTTGCCGGGGACTATGGCTACACCTTC. The chain joins TRBV29-1 to TRBJ1-2; D uncertain. Germline V gene lookup returns CDR1 SQVTM and CDR2 ANQGSEA. V lost 4 bases to trimming and J lost 3 bases, with 6 bases between them. The CDR3 is made up of 11 amino acids. The whole variable domain, remainder taken from reference TRBV29-1 and TRBJ1-2, is SAVISQKPSRDICQRGTSLTIQCQVDSQVTMMFWYRQQPGQSLTLIATANQGSEATYESGFVIDKFPISRPNLTFSTLTVSNMSPEDSSIYLCSVAGDYGYTFGSGTRLTVV.